The rows below give T cell receptor beta chains drawn from one sample of a study of cytomegalovirus exposure and HLA in healthy donors. Some clones are missing from TCRdb's copy, which holds only in-frame ones; the method was immunoSEQ multiplex PCR. The sample includes approximately 150,000 clones, over 60% seen only once; the top ten take 2% to 2.5%. The specimen was PBMCs. These receptors were obtained from a man aged 35 to 55 in good health and CMV-seronegative. Both conserved end residues are part of each CDR3. The D gene is left open where the match is weak. Part of the rows lack a size; the others show once, few, many or a class for expanded clones.

J | size | V | D | CDR3 | DNA
TRBJ1-3 | - | TRBV7-2 | - | CASSLVGGSSGNTIYF | TGTGCCAGCAGCTTAGTGGGCGGGAGTTCTGGAAACACCATATATTTT
TRBJ1-2 | few | TRBV19 | - | CASSTTGTYGYTF | TGTGCCAGTAGTACAACAGGGACCTATGGCTACACCTTC
TRBJ2-3 | - | TRBV5-6 | TRBD2 | CASSFGLAGGLSTDTQYF | TGTGCCAGCAGCTTTGGTCTAGCGGGGGGGCTGAGCACAGATACGCAGTATTTT
TRBJ2-1 | - | TRBV29-1 | TRBD2 | CTARGLAGGNEQFF | TGCACCGCGCGAGGACTAGCGGGGGGGAATGAGCAGTTCTTC
TRBJ2-7 | once | TRBV7-6 | TRBD1 | CASSPLTGSYEQYF | TGTGCCAGCAGCCCCCTGACAGGGTCCTACGAGCAGTACTTC
TRBJ1-1 | - | TRBV7-2 | - | CASSRDWDTEAFF | TGTGCCAGCAGCCGGGACTGGGACACTGAAGCTTTCTTT
TRBJ1-4 | few | TRBV4-1 | - | CASSQAGRGEATNEKLFF | TGCGCCAGCAGCCAGGCCGGGCGGGGCGAAGCAACTAATGAAAAACTGTTTTTT
TRBJ2-7 | few | TRBV19 | - | CASSPTGIYEQYF | TGTGCCAGTAGCCCGACAGGAATCTACGAGCAGTACTTC
TRBJ2-2 | - | TRBV18 | TRBD1 | CASSPTGGTGELFF | TGTGCCAGCTCACCGACAGGGGGAACCGGGGAGCTGTTTTTT
TRBJ2-3 | few | TRBV7-2 | TRBD2 | CASSFPWAGGGTDTQYF | TGTGCCAGCAGCTTTCCGTGGGCGGGAGGAGGCACAGATACGCAGTATTTT
TRBJ2-7 | - | TRBV11-2 | - | CASSLAGAEQYF | TGTGCCAGCAGCTTAGCTGGGGCCGAGCAGTACTTC
TRBJ2-3 | - | TRBV5-4 | - | CASRTVSQDTQYF | TGTGCCAGCAGAACAGTGAGCCAAGATACGCAGTATTTT
TRBJ1-2 | - | TRBV6-1 | - | CASRYRDRDYGYTF | TGTGCCAGCAGGTACCGAGACAGAGACTATGGCTACACCTTC
TRBJ2-5 | once | TRBV7-2 | TRBD2 | CASSLKAGDHETQYF | TGTGCCAGCAGCTTAAAAGCGGGAGACCACGAGACCCAGTACTTC
TRBJ2-7 | - | TRBV6-1 | TRBD2 | CASSWDQSGGEQYF | TGTGCCAGCAGTTGGGACCAGTCGGGGGGCGAGCAGTACTTC
TRBJ2-2 | few | TRBV5-4 | - | CASSRPTTNTGELFF | TGTGCCAGCAGCCGCCCGACAACGAACACCGGGGAGCTGTTTTTT
TRBJ1-1 | - | TRBV15 | TRBD1 | CATSREGATGSFAEAFF | TGTGCCACCAGCAGAGAGGGCGCGACAGGGAGTTTCGCTGAAGCTTTCTTT
TRBJ1-6 | - | TRBV9 | - | CASSLRGEHSPLHF | TGTGCCAGCAGCCTCCGCGGGGAGCATTCACCCCTCCACTTT
TRBJ1-2 | few | TRBV5-1 | TRBD1 | CASSPGTGANYGYTF | TGCGCCAGCAGCCCCGGGACAGGGGCCAACTATGGCTACACCTTC
TRBJ1-2 | once | TRBV6-6 | - | CASSYSKSGDYGYTF | TGTGCCAGCAGTTACTCGAAATCAGGGGACTATGGCTACACCTTC
TRBJ2-1 | once | TRBV4-3 | - | CASSQRWSEQFF | TGCGCCAGCAGCCAAAGATGGAGTGAGCAGTTCTTC
TRBJ2-7 | - | TRBV30 | - | CAWERGTSYEQYF | TGTGCCTGGGAAAGAGGTACCTCCTACGAGCAGTACTTC
TRBJ2-2 | - | TRBV28 | TRBD2 | CASRIAGEIGELFF | TGTGCCAGCAGGATTGCGGGAGAGATCGGGGAGCTGTTTTTT
TRBJ2-1 | - | TRBV28 | - | CASSWGGQEQFF | TGTGCCAGCAGTTGGGGGGGCCAGGAGCAGTTCTTC
TRBJ2-7 | once | TRBV4-3 | TRBD2 | CASSQDWASGSLGEQYF | TGCGCCAGCAGCCAAGATTGGGCTAGCGGGAGTTTAGGCGAGCAGTACTTC
TRBJ2-7 | - | TRBV4-1 | TRBD1 | CASSVTTDRDYDEQYF | TGCGCCAGCAGCGTTACTACGGACAGGGATTACGACGAGCAGTACTTC
TRBJ2-7 | few | TRBV5-1 | - | CASSSGDSTTYEQYF | TGCGCCAGCAGCTCGGGGGACAGTACGACCTACGAGCAGTACTTC
TRBJ2-3 | few | TRBV28 | TRBD1 | CASTLGQSHTDTQYF | TGTGCCAGCACCTTGGGACAGTCCCACACAGATACGCAGTATTTT
TRBJ2-7 | few | TRBV6-5 | - | CASTKHTGTEQYF | TGTGCCAGCACTAAACATACAGGGACCGAGCAGTACTTC
TRBJ2-7 | - | TRBV30 | TRBD1 | CAWSARQGFHEQYF | TGTGCCTGGTCCGCCAGACAGGGGTTCCACGAGCAGTACTTC
TRBJ2-1 | - | TRBV9 | TRBD2 | CASSARTSGIGYNEQFF | TGTGCCAGCAGCGCGCGGACTAGCGGGATAGGTTACAATGAGCAGTTCTTC
TRBJ1-1 | - | TRBV7-9 | - | CASSLGRVGVSEAFF | TGTGCCAGCAGCTTAGGGAGAGTAGGAGTCTCTGAAGCTTTCTTT
TRBJ2-7 | - | TRBV28 | TRBD1 | CASSFPGTGGDEQYF | TGTGCCAGCAGTTTCCCCGGGACAGGTGGCGACGAGCAGTACTTC
TRBJ2-7 | - | TRBV4-3 | TRBD2 | CASSQGLAGVEQYF | TGCGCCAGCAGCCAAGGTCTAGCGGGAGTTGAGCAGTACTTC
TRBJ2-3 | few | TRBV6-1 | TRBD2 | CASTRDYNTDTQYF | TGTGCCAGCACCAGGGACTACAACACAGATACGCAGTATTTT
TRBJ2-2 | - | TRBV6-1 | TRBD1 | CASRAGTGGSGELFF | TGTGCCAGCAGAGCCGGGACAGGGGGCTCCGGGGAGCTGTTTTTT
TRBJ1-1 | once | TRBV5-1 | - | CASSFSGVVGTEAFF | TGCGCCAGCAGCTTTTCAGGGGTGGTCGGCACTGAAGCTTTCTTT
TRBJ2-5 | - | TRBV2 | TRBD1 | CASRGQGKETQYF | TGTGCCAGCAGAGGACAGGGGAAAGAGACCCAGTACTTC
TRBJ1-1 | - | TRBV18 | - | CASSPGSGGVNTEAFF | TGTGCCAGCTCACCTGGGTCGGGAGGGGTGAACACTGAAGCTTTCTTT
TRBJ2-3 | - | TRBV5-4 | - | CASSLGHTDTQYF | TGTGCCAGCAGCCTGGGGCACACAGATACGCAGTATTTT
TRBJ2-3 | - | TRBV5-4 | TRBD2 | CASSTKRGTSTDTQYF | TGTGCCAGCAGCACCAAGCGGGGGACTAGCACAGATACGCAGTATTTT
TRBJ2-7 | - | TRBV5-4 | TRBD1 | CASSTRDRGRYEQYF | TGTGCCAGCAGCACCCGGGACAGGGGTCGCTACGAGCAGTACTTC
TRBJ2-5 | - | TRBV5-1 | TRBD2 | CASSLGGSLAGEQETQYF | TGCGCCAGCAGCTTGGGGGGGAGCCTAGCGGGGGAGCAAGAGACCCAGTACTTC
TRBJ2-1 | - | TRBV5-1 | - | CASSLIAGSNISLLVGEQFF | TGCGCCAGCAGCTTGATTGCGGGGTCGAACATCTCTTTACTAGTGGGTGAGCAGTTCTTC
TRBJ1-5 | - | TRBV6-6 | TRBD1 | CASSWTGGESQPQNF | TGTGCCAGCAGCTGGACAGGGGGCGAGAGTCAGCCCCAGAATTTT
TRBJ2-3 | - | TRBV2 | TRBD2 | CASSEAISGRGTDTQYF | TGTGCCAGCAGTGAAGCGATAAGCGGGAGGGGCACAGATACGCAGTATTTT